This TCR beta chain was documented in a study of cytomegalovirus exposure and HLA in healthy donors. Points on this clone: The antigen is not known.

The ends lost 5 bases at V and 7 bases at J; junction bases unmatched: 7. This CDR3 has 14 residues. Germline V gives CDR1 SGHVS, CDR2 FQNEAQ. The PCR had 60 Vbeta and 13 Jbeta primers. Using immunoSEQ multiplex PCR, the repertoire was profiled, and TCRdb retains in-frame clones only, with some absent. Among around 120,000 clones listed, 60% to 85% were seen once. Study observations and caveats: In a later analysis, TCR beta V- and J-gene trimming was associated with a missense DCLRE1C variant.

V usage is TRBV7-8 and J usage is TRBJ2-3; 9 bases agree with TRBD2. The source is a woman aged 40 to 49 in good health and CMV-seropositive. The sequencing input was PBMCs. The CDR3 region is CASSLPGLAYTQYF. The CDR3 DNA sequence: TGTGCCAGCAGCCTACCGGGACTAGCTTATACGCAGTATTTT.